These 9 T cell receptor beta chains originate from one sample sequenced in a study of early T cells in non-severe SARS-CoV-2 infection. TCRdb fed the 5' RACE reads into MiXCR, producing one record per CDR3 protein. The sample records 75,000 to 100,000 distinct CDR3 sequences, approximately 16% being singletons. The sequenced sample was whole blood. The source is an adult who was a healthcare worker with PCR-confirmed SARS-CoV-2 infection or an uninfected control (not recorded which).

The chain uses TRBV5-1 and TRBJ2-2, with TRBD2 matching over 13 bases. Germline CDR1 and CDR2: SGHRS and YFSETQ. The length of the CDR3 is 16 residues. The V segment lost 4 bases and the J segment 4 bases; nucleotides outside the gene matches: 4. CDR3 DNA: TGCGCCAGCAGCCTCTGGACTAGCGGGAGCACCGGGGAGCTGTTTTTT. It specifies CASSLWTSGSTGELFF.

The chain has TRBV7-2 and TRBJ1-1; D ambiguous. V dropped 5 bases and J dropped 4 bases, with 17 bases sitting between them. Germline CDR1 reads SGHTA; CDR2 reads FQGNSA. The CDR3 has 15 residues. The CDR3 coding sequence is TGTGCCAGCAGCCTTCGGGGAGAAGGAGGCACTGAAGCTTTCTTT. It translates to CASSLRGEGGTEAFF.

V gene TRBV7-9 combines with J gene TRBJ2-2; 8 positions match TRBD2. The CDR3 has 18 amino acids. The J segment lost 2 bases and the V segment lost 5 bases, leaving 13 bases of the junction unmatched. Germline V gene sequence: CDR1 SEHNR, CDR2 FQNEAQ (reference sequence). CDR3 sequence: CASSTFYSGEVNTGELFF. The CDR3 DNA reads as TGTGCCAGCAGCACCTTCTATAGCGGGGAGGTTAACACCGGGGAGCTGTTTTTT.

The CDR3 bases are TGTGCCAGCTCACCCGAAATCTCACCCTGGGACGGCTACACCTTC. Translated, it gives CASSPEISPWDGYTF. The chain joins TRBV18 to TRBJ1-2; tentatively, D is TRBD1 (5 bases). The V gene lost 3 bases and the J gene lost 8 bases, with 19 bases spanning the gap. Germline CDR1 is KGHSH and CDR2 is LQKENI. CDR3 size: 15 residues.

The chain joins TRBV6-5 to TRBJ2-2; D remains unclear. V gave up 6 bases and J gave up 5 bases, with 13 bases separating them. CDR3 length: 14 amino acids. CDR1 is MNHEY and CDR2 is SVGAGI in the germline V gene. The DNA for the CDR3 is TGTGCCAGCAGCCTTAGCCGTGAGACCGGGGAGCTGTTTTTT. Translating it yields CASSLSRETGELFF.

This clonotype has only a few counts. The V and J genes are TRBV29-1 and TRBJ2-1; 12 nucleotides agree with TRBD1. The junction had 8 bases not matched to a gene; V was cut back by 6 bases and J by 8 bases. The CDR3 has 14 amino acids. CDR1 is SQVTM, CDR2 ANQGSEA, per germline. The CDR3 DNA sequence: TGCAGCGTGCGGGGACAGGGGGCGGCGGATGAGCAGTTCTTC. Its translation: CSVRGQGAADEQFF.

This chain connects TRBV10-2 to TRBJ2-2, with D tentatively TRBD1 or TRBD2 (5 bases each). Germline CDR1 WSHSY, CDR2 SAAADI. Trimming shortened V by 8 bases and J by 0 bases, and 10 bases separated the two germline ends. The CDR3 runs to 14 residues. This CDR3 is CASGGRTNTGELFF. The CDR3 DNA sequence: TGCGCCAGCGGGGGACGAACGAACACCGGGGAGCTGTTTTTT.

This clonotype was detected a few times. The V gene is TRBV10-3, the J gene TRBJ1-2; no clear D gene. The CDR3 runs to 13 residues. Germline CDR1 ENHRY, CDR2 SYGVKD. V was pared by 3 bases and J by 4 bases, with 9 bases between. The CDR3 loop is CAISDADPYGYTF. The CDR3 DNA sequence: TGTGCCATCAGTGACGCGGACCCCTATGGCTACACCTTC.

This clonotype has ten or more counts. The chain combines TRBV25-1 with TRBJ2-7; maybe TRBD2 (6 bases). CDR3 size: 14 residues. Germline V CDR1 and CDR2: MGHDK, SYGVNS. Trimming took off 6 bases at V and 3 bases at J, with 15 bases between the two ends. Here the CDR3 DNA reads TGTGCCAGCAGCCCACGGGGGACTCACTACGAGCAGTACTTC. This gives the protein CASSPRGTHYEQYF.